Each of the 5 T cell receptor beta chains below was sequenced from the same sample in a study of vaccination effects on CD4 cells after COVID-19. An approximately ten-day culture period preceded the isolation of CD4+ T cells. The data were produced by immunoSEQ multiplex PCR, yet TCRdb's version contains in-frame clones alone and is incomplete. This sample yields roughly 56,000 clones, of which about 83% are seen a single time; 3% to 3.5% belongs to the top ten. These receptors' targets are unknown. The input for sequencing was CD4+ T cells from PBMCs cultured without peptide, taken before COVID-19 vaccination. These receptors originate from a human donor who received a COVID-19 vaccine.

The gene calls are TRBV7-3 and TRBJ1-5, with 8 nucleotides matching TRBD1. CDR3 length: 16 residues. The trim removed 4 bases at V and 1 base at J, leaving 6 bases unmatched. The germline CDR1 and CDR2 sequences are SGHTA and FQGTGA. The CDR3 nucleotides are TGTGCCAGCAGCTCACCGGACAGGGAAAGCAATCAGCCCCAGCATTTT. Translating gives CASSSPDRESNQPQHF.

The J gene is TRBJ2-7, the V gene TRBV7-3, with 8 bases fitting TRBD1. CDR1 is SGHTA and CDR2 is FQGTGA in the germline V gene. This CDR3 contains 17 residues. The J segment lost 3 bases and the V segment lost 2 bases, leaving 12 bases of the junction unmatched. Here the CDR3 reads CASSLRRTGFFVYEQYV. CDR3 in DNA: TGTGCCAGCAGCTTACGGAGGACAGGGTTTTTTGTCTACGAGCAGTACGTC.

V and J are TRBV5-8 and TRBJ1-2; 11 bases align to TRBD1. The CDR3 is 14 amino acids. Trimming removed 3 bases from V and 6 bases from J; junction bases left unmatched: 4. Germline CDR1 SGHTS, CDR2 YDEGEE. The CDR3 loop is CASSSDRGLDGYTF. Here the CDR3 DNA reads TGTGCCAGCAGCTCGGACAGGGGGCTTGATGGCTACACCTTC.

A single count supports this clone. V usage is TRBV3-1 (or the pseudogene TRBV3-2) and J usage is TRBJ2-5; no reliable D call. The V gene lost 4 bases and the J gene lost 4 bases, with 7 bases spanning the gap. Germline V lookup: CDR1 LGHDT, CDR2 YNNKEL (reference sequence). The CDR3 runs 12 residues. As DNA, the CDR3 is TGTGCCAGCAGCCCCGACCGAGAGACCCAGTACTTC. It encodes CASSPDRETQYF.

This chain uses TRBV2 with TRBJ2-4, with TRBD1 identical over 8 bases. The CDR3 sequence is 15 residues long. Germline V gene lookup returns CDR1 SNHLY and CDR2 FYNNEI. The junction had 4 bases not matched to a gene; V was cut back by 0 bases and J by 6 bases. This CDR3 is CASSEAYGQGNIQYF. The CDR3 DNA reads as TGTGCCAGCAGTGAAGCGTATGGACAGGGAAACATTCAGTACTTC.